This T cell receptor beta chain was observed in a study of cytomegalovirus exposure and HLA in healthy donors. Study-wide findings and caveats: A few V segments could not be told apart, such as TRBV6-2 and TRBV6-3, and were left out. Later on, analysis showed that most CMV-associated TCR beta chains appeared to be HLA-restricted. Presence/absence analyses assumed roughly uniform sequencing depth across donors.

V was cut by 5 bases and J by 2 bases, with 15 bases left in between. CDR3 length: 15 residues. CDR1 MNHEY and CDR2 SMNVEV come from the germline V gene (reference sequence). Primers for the PCR totalled 60 Vbeta and 13 Jbeta. Libraries were prepared by immunoSEQ multiplex PCR; TCRdb keeps only in-frame clonotypes and omits some of them. The sample lists about 160,000 clones, roughly 80% occurring once. Remarks on this clone: Its antigen is undetermined.

The sample comprised PBMCs. The sequence came from a man in his forties or fifties in good health and CMV-seronegative. This sequence joins TRBV27 and TRBJ2-5; maybe TRBD2 (7 bases). CDR3 loop: CASSAFGGPQETQYF. DNA of the CDR3: TGTGCCAGCAGTGCCTTCGGGGGGCCACAAGAGACCCAGTACTTC.